A single sample gave rise to the 12 T cell receptor beta chains below, sequenced in a study of cytomegalovirus exposure and HLA in healthy donors. The PCR had 60 Vbeta and 13 Jbeta primers. Data came from immunoSEQ multiplex PCR; TCRdb stores just in-frame clones and leaves some out. The table includes 130,000 or so clones, roughly 80% detected once. Material: PBMCs. Source of these receptors: a young woman in good health and CMV-seronegative.

V and J are TRBV19 and TRBJ2-7; D remains unclear. Germline V gene data show CDR1 as LNHDA and CDR2 as SQIVND (reference sequence). Between the trimmed V and J ends, which lost 6 bases and 3 bases, there was a span of 12 bases. The CDR3 totals 13 residues. For the CDR3, the DNA is TGTGCCAGTAGGGCAGGTTACGACTACGAGCAGTACTTC. Its translation is CASRAGYDYEQYF.

This chain connects TRBV14 to TRBJ2-1; possibly TRBD1 for D (6 bases). The CDR3 totals 16 residues. Trimming took 0 bases from V and 8 from J, leaving 17 bases between them. Per germline, CDR1 SGHDN and CDR2 FVKESK. Written as DNA, the CDR3 is TGTGCCAGCAGCCAAGAATCAGGCCAGGGGTGGCATGAGCAGTTCTTC. Translation: CASSQESGQGWHEQFF.

This chain links TRBV19 with TRBJ2-7, with D possibly matching TRBD2 (6 bases). The length of the CDR3 is 15 residues. CDR1 is LNHDA and CDR2 is SQIVND in the germline V gene (reference sequence). The V and J ends lost 1 base and 2 bases respectively, with 12 bases between them. This CDR3 reads CASSIVGSATYEQYF. The CDR3 region has the DNA TGTGCCAGTAGTATAGTCGGGAGTGCCACCTACGAGCAGTACTTC.

The chain recombines TRBV9 with TRBJ1-6, with a weak D call TRBD1 (5 bases). This CDR3 is 15 amino acids long. Germline lookup yields CDR1 SGDLS and CDR2 YYNGEE. Deletions cut 4 bases from V and 1 base from J, with 9 bases between. The CDR3 nucleotides read TGTGCCAGCAGCCCCCGGGGGTCCTATAATTCACCCCTCCACTTT. It translates to CASSPRGSYNSPLHF.

The chain combines TRBV7-9 with TRBJ2-1; tentative D call: TRBD2 (5 bases). Germline V CDR1 and CDR2: SEHNR, FQNEAQ (reference sequence). This CDR3 comprises 16 residues. V was pared by 2 bases and J by 1 base, with 12 bases between. The CDR3: CASSLISGRSYNEQFF. In DNA, the CDR3 is TGTGCCAGCAGCTTAATAAGCGGTCGTTCCTACAATGAGCAGTTCTTC.

The table lists this clone with a few counts. J is TRBJ1-5 and V is TRBV15, with TRBD1 identical over 9 bases. This CDR3 is built from 14 residues. Germline CDR1 is LNHNV and CDR2 is YYDKDF (reference sequence). V gave up 3 bases and J gave up 4 bases; unmatched junction bases: 1. The CDR3 coding sequence is TGTGCCACCAGCAGGGGACAGGGTAATCAGCCCCAGCATTTT. Residues: CATSRGQGNQPQHF.

V gene TRBV30 combines with J gene TRBJ2-5; D is possibly TRBD1 (6 bases). This CDR3 contains 14 residues. Germline CDR1 and CDR2: GTSNPN and SVGIG (reference sequence). Trimming removed 3 bases from V and 5 bases from J, with 16 bases in between. DNA for the CDR3: TGTGCCTGGAGGGATTCGGACAGATTCGAGACCCAGTACTTC. It encodes CAWRDSDRFETQYF. Drawing the rest from reference TRBV30 and TRBJ2-5, the complete variable domain is SQTIHQWPATLVQPVGSPLSLECTVEGTSNPNLYWYRQAAGRGLQLLFYSVGIGQISSEVPQNLSASRPQDRQFILSSKKLLLSDSGFYLCAWRDSDRFETQYFGPGTRLLVL.

This clone appeared a single time. This chain connects TRBV5-4 to TRBJ2-5; 8 bases are a match to TRBD1. Gene TRBJ2-7 matches the end of the DNA better, so the J call may be wrong. CDR3 length: 15 amino acids. Germline V CDR1 and CDR2: SGHNT, YYREEE (reference sequence). Written as DNA, the CDR3 is TGTGCCAGCAGCTTGGGTCGGGGACAGGACTACGAGCAGTACTTC. It specifies CASSLGRGQDYEQYF.

The chain carries TRBV25-1 and TRBJ1-1; 10 nucleotides agree with TRBD1. J lost 6 bases, V lost 2 bases, and 15 bases had no gene match. The CDR3 loop spans 18 amino acids. In germline, CDR1 is MGHDK, CDR2 SYGVNS. The DNA of the CDR3 is TGTGCCAGCAGTGAAAACCTAAACGACAGGGGGCTTTTGGCTGAAGCTTTCTTT. This encodes CASSENLNDRGLLAEAFF.

This clone was seen a few times. This chain connects TRBV27 to TRBJ2-3; D is perhaps TRBD2 (5 bases). The length of the CDR3 is 15 residues. Germline values: CDR1 MNHEY, CDR2 SMNVEV (reference sequence). Trimming shortened V by 6 bases and J by 5 bases, and 18 bases separated the two germline ends. The CDR3, as DNA: TGTGCCAGCAGGATTTGGCGTGAAGGAGGAGATACGCAGTATTTT. Protein product: CASRIWREGGDTQYF.

This clone was observed once. V gene TRBV5-1 combines with J gene TRBJ1-2; 8 positions match TRBD1. Trimming at V came to 0 bases and at J to 8 bases, leaving 3 bases not matched to a gene. Per the germline V gene, CDR1 is SGHRS and CDR2 is YFSETQ. The CDR3 consists of 13 residues. CDR3 bases: TGCGCCAGCAGCTTGGGGACAGGGAACGGCTACACCTTC. It codes for CASSLGTGNGYTF.

This sequence joins TRBV29-1 and TRBJ1-1; no firm D call. Germline assignment: CDR1 SQVTM and CDR2 ANQGSEA. V dropped 4 bases and J dropped 0 bases, with 9 bases sitting between them. The CDR3 covers 13 residues. The CDR3 sequence is CSVALRLNTEAFF. In DNA, the CDR3 is TGCAGCGTTGCTTTGAGATTGAACACTGAAGCTTTCTTT.